Below, one T cell receptor (beta chain) is given with its context. The antigen is undetermined. The record originates from a study of cytomegalovirus exposure and HLA in healthy donors. Trimming cost V 0 bases and J 2 bases; bases outside gene matches: 9. CDR1 is SGHKS and CDR2 is YYEKEE in the germline V gene (reference sequence). The CDR3 extends over 17 amino acids. 13 Jbeta primers and 60 Vbeta primers were used for the PCR. The assay was immunoSEQ multiplex PCR, and TCRdb's table has in-frame clones only and misses some. In total, the table holds more than 200,000 clones. General observations from the study: Some segments of the V type, notably TRBV6-2 and TRBV6-3, were excluded as indistinguishable.

The chain links TRBV5-5 to TRBJ2-7; 9 bases line up with TRBD2. The receptor was isolated from a woman in her 30s in good health and CMV-seropositive. The sequencing sample was made of PBMCs. The CDR3 nucleotides are TGTGCCAGCAGCTTGGAGGCTCCTAGCGGGGTTACCTACGAGCAGTACTTC. It codes for CASSLEAPSGVTYEQYF. Looking up the rest from reference TRBV5-5 and TRBJ2-7 gives the full variable domain: DAGVTQSPTHLIKTRGQQVTLRCSPISGHKSVSWYQQVLGQGPQFIFQYYEKEERGRGNFPDRFSARQFPNYSSELNVNALLLGDSALYLCASSLEAPSGVTYEQYFGPGTRLTVT.